These 21 T cell receptor beta chains were sequenced from one sample in a study of blood T cell repertoires in COVID-19. The method was immunoSEQ multiplex PCR; TCRdb's version includes in-frame clones alone and lacks a portion of them. This sample has about 69,000 clones, with around 88% found just once. Sequenced: peripheral blood. These receptor sequences come from a middle-aged man with COVID-19, enrolled during active disease.

The chain has TRBV7-2 and TRBJ2-1; D not resolved. Germline V lookup: CDR1 SGHTA, CDR2 FQGNSA. Trimming shortened V by 1 base and J by 6 bases, and 13 bases separated the two germline ends. This CDR3 is built from 15 residues. The CDR3 nucleotides read TGTGCCAGCAGCTTAGGCGGCACCGTCATCAATGAGCAGTTCTTC. It translates to CASSLGGTVINEQFF.

The genes are TRBV3-1 (or the pseudogene TRBV3-2) and TRBJ1-3; 8 nucleotides agree with TRBD1. The trim removed 4 bases at V and 2 bases at J, leaving 4 bases unmatched. Germline V gene data show CDR1 as LGHDT and CDR2 as YNNKEL (reference sequence). CDR3 length equals 15 residues. The CDR3 region has the DNA TGTGCCAGCAGCCCTTTGACAGGGGCTGGAAACACCATATATTTT. This translates into CASSPLTGAGNTIYF.

The chain carries TRBV10-3 and TRBJ1-5; D is undetermined. The CDR3 extends over 12 amino acids. Deletions cut 6 bases from V and 0 bases from J, with 3 bases between. The germline V gene has CDR1 ENHRY and CDR2 SYGVKD. The CDR3 sequence: CAISSSNQPQHF. The CDR3 DNA reads as TGTGCCATCAGCAGTAGCAATCAGCCCCAGCATTTT.

In its sample, this clone was seen once. The gene calls are TRBV15 and TRBJ1-6; 9 bases align to TRBD1. This CDR3 spans 17 amino acids. Germline CDR1 LNHNV, CDR2 YYDKDF (reference sequence). V gave up 1 base and J gave up 12 bases; unmatched junction bases: 13. The CDR3 reads CATSRAGTGPLWRPLHF. CDR3 DNA: TGTGCCACCAGCAGAGCCGGGACAGGGCCTTTGTGGCGACCCCTCCACTTT.

This rearrangement joins TRBV7-2 to TRBJ2-5; 9 nucleotides match TRBD2. V shed 3 bases, J shed 1 base, and the junction held 6 bases outside the gene matches. The CDR3 totals 16 residues. From germline, CDR1 is SGHTA and CDR2 FQGNSA. In nucleotides, the CDR3 is TGTGCCAGCAGCTTTCGACTAGCGGATCCCCAAGAGACCCAGTACTTC. It encodes CASSFRLADPQETQYF.

The rearrangement joins TRBV4-1 to TRBJ2-6; 12 positions match TRBD1. The germline CDR1 and CDR2 sequences are MGHRA and YSYEKL. V shed 8 bases and J 4 bases; nucleotides not matched to a gene: 9. The CDR3 is made up of 17 amino acids. The CDR3 DNA reads as TGCGCCAGCCGGGGACAGGGGGCAATTTTCGGGGCCAACGTCCTGACTTTC. Its protein is CASRGQGAIFGANVLTF.

This rearrangement joins TRBV4-1 to TRBJ1-2; no firm D call. This CDR3 spans 12 amino acids. Germline CDR1 MGHRA, CDR2 YSYEKL. Between the trimmed V and J ends, which lost 1 base and 3 bases, there was a span of 3 bases. CDR3 sequence reads: CASSQVDYGYTF. The CDR3, as DNA: TGCGCCAGCAGCCAAGTAGACTATGGCTACACCTTC.

The chain couples TRBV18 to TRBJ2-7; 7 positions match TRBD1. V gave up 3 bases and J gave up 2 bases; unmatched junction bases: 4. The CDR3 length is 14 residues. CDR1 and CDR2 (germline): KGHSH, LQKENI. The CDR3 protein is CASSPPGGAYEQYF. CDR3 nucleotide sequence: TGTGCCAGCTCACCTCCAGGGGGTGCCTACGAGCAGTACTTC.

This chain uses TRBV15 with TRBJ2-2; TRBD1 aligns across 7 bases. Germline assignment: CDR1 LNHNV and CDR2 YYDKDF (reference sequence). Losses at the gene ends were 0 bases for V and 7 bases for J; bases not matched to a gene: 2. There are 14 residues in the CDR3. The CDR3 sequence: CATSRDRTGGELFF. CDR3 DNA: TGTGCCACCAGCAGAGATCGGACAGGCGGGGAGCTGTTTTTT.

This rearrangement joins TRBV4-1 to TRBJ2-7, with a tentative D call TRBD2 (5 bases). Germline V gives CDR1 MGHRA, CDR2 YSYEKL. V was clipped by 0 bases and J by 7 bases, with 16 bases between them. CDR3 length: 15 residues. CDR3 residues: CASSQDLGGLQEQYF. DNA of the CDR3: TGCGCCAGCAGCCAAGATCTTGGAGGATTGCAGGAGCAGTACTTC.

The chain recombines TRBV19 with TRBJ1-1; 9 bases are a match to TRBD1. The germline V gene encodes CDR1 LNHDA and CDR2 SQIVND (reference sequence). The CDR3 runs 15 residues. V gave up 5 bases and J gave up 6 bases; unmatched junction bases: 10. The CDR3 DNA sequence: TGTGCCAGTAGTTCCAGGACAGGGGCAGGGGCTGAAGCTTTCTTT. This gives the protein CASSSRTGAGAEAFF.

The V call is TRBV6-5, the J call TRBJ2-3; 11 bases match TRBD1. The germline V gene has CDR1 MNHEY and CDR2 SVGAGI. The junction had 3 bases not matched to a gene; V was cut back by 4 bases and J by 0 bases. The CDR3 is 16 residues long. CDR3 residues: CASSSGTGGSTDTQYF. The CDR3 DNA sequence: TGTGCCAGCAGTTCCGGGACAGGGGGGAGCACAGATACGCAGTATTTT.

There are a few counts of this clone. V usage is TRBV3-1 (or the pseudogene TRBV3-2) and J usage is TRBJ1-3, with TRBD1 identical over 8 bases. Germline V CDR1 and CDR2: LGHDT, YNNKEL (reference sequence). This CDR3 contains 15 residues. Trimming cost V 4 bases and J 4 bases; bases outside gene matches: 6. The CDR3 DNA reads TGTGCCAGCAGCCCCATGACAGGGGCCGGAAACACCATATATTTT. Translation: CASSPMTGAGNTIYF.

This sequence joins TRBV6-2 or TRBV6-3 and TRBJ1-5, with a tentative D call TRBD1 (6 bases). Germline V CDR1 and CDR2: MNHEY, SVGEGT. The CDR3 loop spans 18 amino acids. Deletions cut 0 bases from V and 0 bases from J, with 15 bases between. The CDR3 region has the DNA TGTGCCAGCAGTTACTCCTTTCGAATAGGGGGTAGCAATCAGCCCCAGCATTTT. Protein product: CASSYSFRIGGSNQPQHF.

V and J are TRBV7-7 and TRBJ2-5, with D possibly matching TRBD1 (6 bases). V was cut by 5 bases and J by 5 bases, with 12 bases left in between. The germline V gene has CDR1 SSHAT and CDR2 FNYEAQ (reference sequence). The CDR3 totals 13 residues. The CDR3 loop is CASSRDTVETQYF. The CDR3 DNA is TGTGCCAGCAGCAGGGACACCGTGGAGACCCAGTACTTC.

The gene calls are TRBV30 and TRBJ2-5; 10 nucleotides align to TRBD2. The CDR3 contains 14 residues. The V segment lost 3 bases and the J segment 5 bases; nucleotides outside the gene matches: 6. Germline lookup yields CDR1 GTSNPN and CDR2 SVGIG (reference sequence). CDR3 sequence (DNA): TGTGCCTGGAGCGGGACTAGCGCTGGGGAGACCCAGTACTTC. It specifies CAWSGTSAGETQYF.

J is TRBJ2-7 and V is TRBV19; D unresolved. CDR3 length: 12 amino acids. The germline V gene has CDR1 LNHDA and CDR2 SQIVND (reference sequence). V lost 5 bases and J 0 bases, leaving 5 bases between the germline ends. CDR3 in amino acids: CASSQASYEQYF. The CDR3 nucleotides read TGTGCCAGTAGTCAGGCCTCCTACGAGCAGTACTTC.

J is TRBJ1-1 and V is TRBV10-3; tentatively, D is TRBD1 (6 bases). Looked up from germline, CDR1 is ENHRY and CDR2 is SYGVKD. Between the trimmed V and J ends, which lost 3 bases and 7 bases, there was a span of 15 bases. The CDR3 is 14 amino acids. CDR3 sequence reads: CAISDQRQEFEAFF. CDR3 coding DNA: TGTGCCATCAGTGATCAGAGACAGGAATTTGAAGCTTTCTTT.

J is TRBJ1-1 and V is TRBV19; 10 bases agree with TRBD1. Per germline, CDR1 LNHDA and CDR2 SQIVND (reference sequence). J gave up 6 bases and V 5 bases, and 9 bases lay outside the gene matches. The CDR3 has 15 residues. The CDR3 sequence is CASSGNGQGEAEAFF. The CDR3 DNA reads TGTGCCAGTAGTGGGAATGGACAGGGGGAGGCTGAAGCTTTCTTT.

The chain carries TRBV18 and TRBJ1-1, with a possible D match to TRBD1 (6 bases). The CDR3 covers 15 residues. Looked up from germline, CDR1 is KGHSH and CDR2 is LQKENI. V was trimmed by 5 bases and J by 4 bases, leaving 17 bases between them. CDR3 nucleotides: TGTGCCAGCTCAACTTCAGGGGATAGAAGCACTGAAGCTTTCTTT. Its translation is CASSTSGDRSTEAFF.

This chain joins TRBV3-1 (or the pseudogene TRBV3-2) and TRBJ2-7; D may be TRBD1 (6 bases). The germline V and J ends were trimmed by 1 base and 2 bases, with 12 bases remaining between them. Germline loops: CDR1 LGHDT, CDR2 YNNKEL (reference sequence). This CDR3 comprises 15 residues. CDR3 nucleotides: TGTGCCAGCAGCCAAGGAGCAGGGGCCCCCTACGAGCAGTACTTC. Translation gives CASSQGAGAPYEQYF.